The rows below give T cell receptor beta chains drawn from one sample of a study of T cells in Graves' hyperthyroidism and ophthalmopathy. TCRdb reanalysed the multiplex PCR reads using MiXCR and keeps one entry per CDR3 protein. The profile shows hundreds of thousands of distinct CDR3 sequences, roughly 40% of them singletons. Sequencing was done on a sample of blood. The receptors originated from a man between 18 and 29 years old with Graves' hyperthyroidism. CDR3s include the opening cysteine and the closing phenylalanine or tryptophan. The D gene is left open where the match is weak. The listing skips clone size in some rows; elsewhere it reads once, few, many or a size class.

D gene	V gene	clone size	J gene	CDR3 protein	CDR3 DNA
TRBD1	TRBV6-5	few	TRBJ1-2	CASSYRDRPVNYGYTF	TGTGCCAGCAGTTACAGGGACAGGCCAGTTAACTATGGCTACACCTTC
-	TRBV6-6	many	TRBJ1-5	CASRDSNQPQHF	TGTGCCAGCAGGGACAGTAATCAGCCCCAGCATTTT
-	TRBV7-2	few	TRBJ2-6	CASSQDSGAGANVLTF	TGCGCCAGCAGCCAAGATTCGGGGGCTGGGGCCAACGTCCTGACTTTC
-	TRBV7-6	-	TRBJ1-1	CASSLAAEITEAFF	TGTGCCAGCAGCTTAGCTGCAGAGATCACTGAAGCTTTCTTT
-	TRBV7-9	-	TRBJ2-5	CASSLNLQETQYF	TGTGCCAGCAGCTTAAATCTCCAAGAGACCCAGTACTTC
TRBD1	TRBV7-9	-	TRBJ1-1	CASSPIGGQGSSSEAFF	TGTGCCAGCAGCCCCATCGGTGGACAGGGATCTAGTAGTGAAGCTTTCTTT
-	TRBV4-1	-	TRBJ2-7	CASSQLQTGYEQYF	TGCGCCAGCAGCCAACTTCAAACCGGCTACGAGCAGTACTTC
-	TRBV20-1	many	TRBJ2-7	CSASGQSYEQYF	TGCAGTGCTTCAGGACAGTCCTACGAGCAGTACTTC
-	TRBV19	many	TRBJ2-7	CASSRTGTSTYEQYF	TGTGCCAGTAGCCGCACCGGGACATCGACCTACGAGCAGTACTTC
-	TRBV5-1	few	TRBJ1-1	CASSLGRDSRGAFF	TGCGCCAGCAGCTTGGGCCGGGACTCCCGGGGAGCTTTCTTT
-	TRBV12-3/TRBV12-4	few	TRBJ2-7	CASGLLGNEQYF	TGTGCTAGTGGTTTGTTGGGGAACGAGCAGTACTTC
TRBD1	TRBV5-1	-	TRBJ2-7	CASSSPRRAGGSDEQYF	TGTGCCAGCAGCTCACCTCGCAGAGCAGGGGGAAGCGACGAGCAGTACTTC
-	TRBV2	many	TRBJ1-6	CASGADSPLHF	TGTGCCAGCGGGGCTGATTCACCCCTCCACTTT
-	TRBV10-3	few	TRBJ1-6	CATGQHNSPLHF	TGTGCCACGGGACAACATAATTCACCCCTCCACTTT
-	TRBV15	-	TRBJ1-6	CATSSQRRGNSPLHF	TGTGCCACCAGCAGCCAACGGAGAGGGAATTCACCCCTCCACTTT
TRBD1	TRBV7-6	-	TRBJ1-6	CASRAGQGASPLHF	TGTGCCAGCAGAGCCGGACAGGGGGCTTCACCCCTCCACTTT
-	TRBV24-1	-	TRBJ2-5	CATSDDDSVQETQYF	TGTGCCACCAGTGATGACGACAGTGTACAAGAGACCCAGTACTTC
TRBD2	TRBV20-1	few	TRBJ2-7	CSARDSGGGPYEQYF	TGCAGTGCTAGAGATAGTGGCGGGGGGCCCTACGAGCAGTACTTC
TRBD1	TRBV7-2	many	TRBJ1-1	CASSLATGWDTEAFF	TGTGCCAGCAGCTTAGCGACAGGGTGGGACACTGAAGCTTTCTTT
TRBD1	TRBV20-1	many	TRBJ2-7	CSARDRSLEQYF	TGCAGTGCTAGGGACAGGTCCCTGGAGCAGTACTTC
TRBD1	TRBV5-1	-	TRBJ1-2	CASSRRDRDYGYTF	TGCGCCAGCAGCCGCCGGGACAGGGATTATGGCTACACCTTC
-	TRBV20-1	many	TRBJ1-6	CSASPNYNSPLHF	TGCAGTGCTAGCCCGAATTATAATTCACCCCTCCACTTT
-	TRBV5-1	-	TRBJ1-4	CASSGTGEYEKLFF	TGCGCCAGCAGCGGGACGGGAGAATATGAAAAACTGTTTTTT
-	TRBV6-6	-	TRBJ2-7	CASSATGTRHEQYF	TGTGCCAGCAGCGCAACCGGGACAAGGCACGAGCAGTACTTC